Shown below are 27 T cell receptor beta chains from a single sample sequenced in a study of OX40 agonist ivuxolimab in advanced cancers. The library came from the immunoSEQ multiplex PCR assay. The table comes from immuneACCESS by way of TCRdb, which keeps in-frame sequences with V and J called. Part of the clones is missing from these tables; in studies checked, under half for an unresolved V gene and the rest for unknown reasons. The sample contains more than 95,000 clones, 90% to 95% of them found a single time. 0.25% to 0.35% of the sample lies in the top ten. The source was CD4+ or CD8+ T cells sorted from blood, collected in a trial of the OX40 agonist ivuxolimab. Every receptor here comes from an adult with an advanced solid tumor such as melanoma, head and neck, liver or kidney cancer.

This clone is a singleton in its sample. V is TRBV10-1 and J is TRBJ2-3; D might be TRBD2 (9 bases). The V gene's germline CDR1 is WNHNN and CDR2 SYGVQD (reference sequence). The germline V and J ends were trimmed by 0 bases and 5 bases, with 27 bases remaining between them. This CDR3 is 20 amino acids long. The CDR3 DNA is TGCGCCAGCAGTGAGTCCGGACAGGGACTCGGGGTAGCGGGAGAAGATACGCAGTATTTT. Its protein is CASSESGQGLGVAGEDTQYF.

CDR3 protein: CASSDRGSYSPLHF. In DNA, the CDR3 is TGTGCCAGCAGTGACAGGGGTAGTTATTCACCCCTCCACTTT. This chain links TRBV2 with TRBJ1-6; possibly TRBD1 for D (6 bases). The V end was cut by 3 bases, the J end by 8 bases, with 11 bases between. Looked up from germline, CDR1 is SNHLY and CDR2 is FYNNEI. This CDR3 spans 14 amino acids. The whole variable domain, filled in from reference TRBV2 and TRBJ1-6, reads EPEVTQTPSHQVTQMGQEVILRCVPISNHLYFYWYRQILGQKVEFLVSFYNNEISEKSEIFDDQFSVERPDGSNFTLKIRSTKLEDSAMYFCASSDRGSYSPLHFGNGTRLTVT.

This chain joins TRBV5-6 and TRBJ1-4; the D is unclear. Between the trimmed V and J ends, which lost 0 bases and 0 bases, there was a span of 12 bases. This CDR3 comprises 17 residues. CDR1 SGHDT and CDR2 YYEEEE come from the germline V gene. CDR3 DNA: TGTGCCAGCAGCTTGGCAGGCAGCGGGGCAACTAATGAAAAACTGTTTTTT. This encodes CASSLAGSGATNEKLFF.

The chain is built from TRBV6-6 and TRBJ2-1, with 11 bases aligning to TRBD2. V gave up 5 bases and J gave up 2 bases; unmatched junction bases: 2. Germline V gene sequence: CDR1 MNHNY, CDR2 SVGAGI (reference sequence). CDR3 length: 15 amino acids. CDR3 in amino acids: CASSTSGGTYNEQFF. The CDR3 DNA sequence: TGTGCCAGCAGTACTAGCGGGGGTACCTACAATGAGCAGTTCTTC.

J is TRBJ2-1 and V is TRBV30; unclear D gene. Germline-derived CDR1 and CDR2 are GTSNPN and SVGIG (reference sequence). Trimming cost V 1 base and J 0 bases, with 10 bases left between them. This CDR3 has 15 residues. Here the CDR3 reads CAWSAGLSSYNEQFF. The CDR3 DNA reads as TGTGCCTGGAGTGCCGGGCTGAGCTCCTACAATGAGCAGTTCTTC.

The V call is TRBV2, the J call TRBJ2-7, with D perhaps TRBD2 (6 bases). Per germline, CDR1 SNHLY and CDR2 FYNNEI. Trimming took off 8 bases at V and 6 bases at J, with 23 bases between the two ends. The CDR3 length is 15 residues. CDR3 coding DNA: TGTGCCAGCCGCGGGATCCGGGCCACGTTGCGCGAGCAGTACTTC. Amino acid sequence: CASRGIRATLREQYF.

The chain couples TRBV7-2 to TRBJ1-5; no reliable D call. The length of the CDR3 is 13 residues. V was pared by 4 bases and J by 2 bases, with 6 bases between. Germline V lookup: CDR1 SGHTA, CDR2 FQGNSA. The CDR3 here is CASSSGGNQPQHF. In nucleotides, the CDR3 is TGTGCCAGCAGCTCTGGGGGCAATCAGCCCCAGCATTTT.

The rearrangement uses TRBV7-9 and TRBJ2-3, with D maybe TRBD1 (6 bases). The CDR3 loop spans 14 amino acids. V was clipped by 5 bases and J by 2 bases, with 11 bases between them. In germline, CDR1 is SEHNR, CDR2 FQNEAQ (reference sequence). The CDR3 DNA reads TGTGCCAGCAGCCCGGACAGATTCACAGATACGCAGTATTTT. Residues: CASSPDRFTDTQYF.

The chain combines TRBV29-1 with TRBJ2-7; 11 nucleotides match TRBD1. The CDR3 consists of 15 residues. V was pared by 6 bases and J by 3 bases, with 10 bases of the junction left unmatched. The V gene's germline CDR1 is SQVTM and CDR2 ANQGSEA. The CDR3 DNA sequence: TGCAGCGTAGCGGGACAGGGGGAGGAGGTCTACGAGCAGTACTTC. Its protein product is CSVAGQGEEVYEQYF.

The chain carries TRBV7-9 and TRBJ2-3; 7 bases line up with TRBD2. There are 15 residues in the CDR3. Germline CDR1 reads SEHNR; CDR2 reads FQNEAQ (reference sequence). Trimming took 2 bases from V and 0 from J; bases not matched to a gene: 2. Here the CDR3 DNA reads TGTGCCAGCAGCTTACTAGCGGTTAGCACAGATACGCAGTATTTT. This encodes CASSLLAVSTDTQYF.

V and J are TRBV11-1 and TRBJ2-5; 8 bases line up with TRBD2. Per germline, CDR1 SGHAT and CDR2 FQDESV (reference sequence). This CDR3 region has 13 residues. V lost 8 bases and J lost 4; bases outside the gene matches: 6. The CDR3 sequence is CASSRGGIETQYF. CDR3 bases: TGTGCCAGCTCCCGGGGGGGGATAGAGACCCAGTACTTC.

The chain carries TRBV18 and TRBJ2-5; TRBD2 matches 14 bases. This CDR3 has 15 amino acids. Unmatched junction bases numbered 0, after V lost 2 bases and J lost 4 bases. Germline V gene data show CDR1 as KGHSH and CDR2 as LQKENI. CDR3 DNA sequence: TGTGCCAGCTCACCAGGGACTAGCGGGAGAGAGACCCAGTACTTC. The encoded protein is CASSPGTSGRETQYF.

CDR3 DNA: TGTGCCAGCTCACCAACAGCCCAGCAGAATTACAATGAGCAGTTCTTC. The encoded protein is CASSPTAQQNYNEQFF. The chain uses TRBV18 and TRBJ2-1; D remains ambiguous. The germline gives CDR1 KGHSH, CDR2 LQKENI. This CDR3 has 16 amino acids. Trimming cost V 2 bases and J 4 bases, with 15 bases left between them. Filled out from reference TRBV18 and TRBJ2-1, the complete variable domain reads NAGVMQNPRHLVRRRGQEARLRCSPMKGHSHVYWYRQLPEEGLKFMVYLQKENIIDESGMPKERFSAEFPKEGPSILRIQQVVRGDSAAYFCASSPTAQQNYNEQFFGPGTRLTVL.

The rearrangement uses TRBV21-1 and TRBJ1-6. TRBV21-1 is a recognized pseudogene. The CDR3 contains 18 residues. As DNA, the CDR3 is TGTGCCAGCAGCAAAGCGCTTTACGACGGCCCCCTAGATTCACCCCTCCACTTT. It yields the protein CASSKALYDGPLDSPLHF.

This clone has a single count. This chain joins TRBV30 and TRBJ1-5; 7 bases align to TRBD1. The CDR3 is made up of 14 amino acids. CDR1 and CDR2 (germline): GTSNPN, SVGIG (reference sequence). Trimming cost V 1 base and J 4 bases; bases outside gene matches: 4. CDR3 coding DNA: TGTGCCTGGAGTGGGGGACAGCTTAATCAGCCCCAGCATTTT. Translating gives CAWSGGQLNQPQHF.

The V and J genes are TRBV27 and TRBJ2-1, with TRBD2 matching 12 bases. Germline-derived CDR1 and CDR2 are MNHEY and SMNVEV (reference sequence). After removal of 4 bases from V and 4 bases from J, the junction contained 8 bases not matched to a gene. There are 17 residues in the CDR3. The CDR3 DNA reads as TGTGCCAGCAGTTCCGGACCACTAGCGGGAGGTTACAATGAGCAGTTCTTC. Translation: CASSSGPLAGGYNEQFF.

The chain recombines TRBV19 with TRBJ2-1; 9 bases are a match to TRBD1. CDR1 is LNHDA and CDR2 is SQIVND in the germline V gene (reference sequence). J lost 7 bases, V lost 7 bases, and 8 bases had no gene match. The CDR3 is 14 amino acids. CDR3 sequence (DNA): TGTGCCAGTACCCGGGACAGGGCGAGTAATGAGCAGTTCTTC. Protein product: CASTRDRASNEQFF. The full variable domain, in which reference TRBV19 and TRBJ2-1 provide the parts outside the CDR3, is DGGITQSPKYLFRKEGQNVTLSCEQNLNHDAMYWYRQDPGQGLRLIYYSQIVNDFQKGDIAEGYSVSREKKESFPLTVTSAQKNPTAFYLCASTRDRASNEQFFGPGTRLTVL.

The chain carries TRBV10-1 and TRBJ2-5, with D perhaps matching TRBD2 (5 bases). Germline V gene data show CDR1 as WNHNN and CDR2 as SYGVQD (reference sequence). Trimming cost V 10 bases and J 4 bases, with 28 bases left between them. The CDR3 runs 17 residues. The CDR3 reads CATNPPSSILLRETQYF. CDR3 DNA sequence: TGCGCCACAAACCCCCCTAGCTCGATCTTGCTACGAGAGACCCAGTACTTC.

The chain uses TRBV2 and TRBJ2-1; 11 bases agree with TRBD2. The V gene end was trimmed by 6 bases and the J gene end by 10 bases; junction bases not matched to a gene: 20. Germline lookup yields CDR1 SNHLY and CDR2 FYNNEI. CDR3 length equals 18 residues. CDR3 in amino acids: CASRREVTSGILRWEQFF. The CDR3 coding sequence is TGTGCCAGCAGGAGGGAGGTGACTAGCGGGATTCTGAGATGGGAGCAGTTCTTC.

The rearrangement links TRBV5-5 to TRBJ2-5; D may correspond to TRBD1 or TRBD2 (5 bases each). This CDR3 has 14 amino acids. CDR1 and CDR2 from the germline V gene are SGHKS and YYEKEE (reference sequence). Trimming stripped 2 bases from V and 5 bases from J, with 13 bases between. The CDR3 nucleotides are TGTGCCAGCAGCTTTGGGACGGCAGGGGAGACCCAGTACTTC. Translation: CASSFGTAGETQYF.

This clone was recorded once. The chain recombines TRBV5-4 with TRBJ2-7; tentatively, D is TRBD1 or TRBD2 (5 bases each). Trimming pared 4 bases from V and 2 bases from J, leaving 16 bases between. This CDR3 has 15 residues. Germline V lookup: CDR1 SGHNT, CDR2 YYREEE (reference sequence). In nucleotides, the CDR3 is TGTGCCAGCAGCGCCCGCCGGGACGGAACCTACGAGCAGTACTTC. This codes for CASSARRDGTYEQYF.

This clone showed up just a few times. The rearrangement joins TRBV7-2 to TRBJ2-7; 11 bases match TRBD1. With 1 base clipped from V and 5 bases from J, the junction kept 7 bases outside the gene matches. The V gene's germline CDR1 is SGHTA and CDR2 FQGNSA. This CDR3 spans 16 amino acids. CDR3 coding DNA: TGTGCCAGCAGCTTAGGTCCGGGACAGGGGGTTAACGAGCAGTACTTC. It translates to CASSLGPGQGVNEQYF.

This chain joins TRBV18 and TRBJ1-1; tentative D call: TRBD1 (5 bases). V dropped 5 bases and J dropped 3 bases, with 13 bases sitting between them. This CDR3 comprises 14 residues. Germline CDR1 reads KGHSH; CDR2 reads LQKENI. The CDR3 is CASSTGRGDTEAFF. CDR3 nucleotide sequence: TGTGCCAGCTCAACGGGACGGGGGGACACTGAAGCTTTCTTT.

About this clone itself: Other DNA sequences in the sample encode the same CDR3. The chain carries TRBV5-1 and TRBJ2-1; 7 bases align to TRBD2. V lost 8 bases and J lost 5; bases outside the gene matches: 10. CDR1 and CDR2 (germline): SGHRS, YFSETQ. This CDR3 is 14 amino acids long. Written as DNA, the CDR3 is TGCGCCAGTGGGGGGGGGAGTGTAAACAATGAGCAGTTCTTC. This codes for CASGGGSVNNEQFF.

J is TRBJ2-3 and V is TRBV27; TRBD1 matches at 11 bases. Germline CDR1 is MNHEY and CDR2 is SMNVEV (reference sequence). The length of the CDR3 is 17 residues. Germline trimming cut 1 base from V and 1 base from J; bases unmatched to any gene: 4. CDR3 region: CASSLLPGQGGTDTQYF. In DNA form, the CDR3 reads TGTGCCAGCAGTTTATTACCGGGACAGGGGGGCACAGATACGCAGTATTTT.

The chain carries TRBV5-6 and TRBJ1-5; maybe TRBD1 (5 bases). V was trimmed by 0 bases and J by 2 bases, leaving 9 bases between them. CDR1 is SGHDT and CDR2 is YYEEEE in the germline V gene. The CDR3 is 15 amino acids. CDR3 sequence: CASSLGGIGNQPQHF. The CDR3 region has the DNA TGTGCCAGCAGCTTGGGGGGGATCGGCAATCAGCCCCAGCATTTT. Filled out from reference TRBV5-6 and TRBJ1-5, the complete variable domain reads DAGVTQSPTHLIKTRGQQVTLRCSPKSGHDTVSWYQQALGQGPQFIFQYYEEEERQRGNFPDRFSGHQFPNYSSELNVNALLLGDSALYLCASSLGGIGNQPQHFGDGTRLSIL.

The chain employs TRBV5-8 and TRBJ2-7, with 9 nucleotides matching TRBD1. This CDR3 spans 14 amino acids. Per the germline V gene, CDR1 is SGHTS and CDR2 is YDEGEE. The V segment lost 6 bases and the J segment 1 base; nucleotides outside the gene matches: 5. The CDR3 region has the DNA TGTGCCAGCACCCCGGGACAGGGTTCCTACGAGCAGTACTTC. This codes for CASTPGQGSYEQYF.